This section outlines one TCR beta chain sequence together with its context. No antigen is known for it. No much larger clone exists at a distance of one base, and base qualities are not known. After PBMCs were isolated by density centrifugation and stained for CD3, CD4 and CD8, a FACSAria was used to sort CD4+ and CD8+ T cells. Scalp biopsies and blood samples were provided by unaffected controls. This sample was taken from a study of CD8+ T cells in alopecia areata listed by TCRdb under 2018. The study in broad terms: In both human patients and the C3H/HeJ mouse model, the study applied high-throughput TCRbeta sequencing to look at T cell clonal expansion in alopecia areata. immunoSEQ multiplex PCR using 35 Vbeta forward primers and 13 Jbeta reverse primers was used to amplify TCRbeta CDR3 regions. On the human side, TCRbeta sequencing was run on scalp tissue and on sorted CD4+ and CD8+ peripheral blood T cells from healthy controls and from alopecia areata patients with either patchy or totalis/universalis disease. Scalp clonality was compared among normal scalp (n=4), patchy alopecia areata scalp (n=8), and alopecia totalis/universalis scalp (n=8). RNA came from the PAXgene miRNA kit for fixed scalp, the miRNeasy kit for PBMCs, and the RNeasy kit for mouse skin.

The investigation overall reported the following: Lesional scalp, especially in alopecia totalis/universalis, showed higher clonality and more expanded CD8+ clones than normal scalp, suggesting antigenic drive. Resident alphabeta T cells in normal human skin are also sequenced, complicating scalp TCR repertoire analysis, unlike mouse skin dominated by gammadelta T cells. Shared TCR sequences between patients were less evident than in mice, which may be partly attributable to HLA diversity in the patient population.

Library prep was done by the immunoSEQ multiplex PCR assay. RNA was extracted from all samples and reverse transcribed into cDNA, which served as template for TCR sequencing. First-strand cDNA was synthesized using SuperScript III with a 2:1 mix of oligo-dT and random hexamers. Amplification bias was assessed with a synthetic immune receptor repertoire, and residual bias was removed computationally. Per the source publication's procedure: Raw reads were preprocessed to remove errors, and CDR3 was defined by IMGT conventions from the conserved cysteine to phenylalanine. Clonality was computed by normalizing Shannon entropy by log2 of the number of productive unique TCRs and subtracting the result from 1. CD4 or CD8 identity of scalp clones was inferred by cross-referencing scalp TCRbeta sequences with sorted blood CD4 and CD8 repertoires. In TCRdb, the immuneACCESS table is reduced to in-frame sequences with V and J assigned. These tables do not hold every clone; where another copy was compared, an unresolved V gene accounts for under half, and the others remain unexplained. That table supplies the V and J calls and clone size; D and trimming were determined from the DNA. A total of about 110,000 clones appear in this sample, roughly 60% of them only once. The top ten clones comprise under 25% of the sample.

Sequenced input: CD8+ T cells sorted from blood. The receptor was isolated from a human donor in good health.

CDR3 sequence: CATSRDLGGPEQYF. The DNA sequence is TGTGCCACCAGCAGAGATCTTGGAGGGCCCGAGCAGTACTTC. This chain joins TRBV15 to TRBJ2-7; a weak D assignment points to TRBD2 (6 bases agree). The junction shows trimming of 0 bases on V and 6 bases on J, plus 12 bases between the germline ends. Spanning cysteine to phenylalanine, the CDR3 consists of 14 amino acids. The retained sequence is limited to the CDR3, 42 bases, with the frame set at the first base. As encoded in the germline V gene (reference sequence), CDR1 is LNHNV while CDR2 is YYDKDF.